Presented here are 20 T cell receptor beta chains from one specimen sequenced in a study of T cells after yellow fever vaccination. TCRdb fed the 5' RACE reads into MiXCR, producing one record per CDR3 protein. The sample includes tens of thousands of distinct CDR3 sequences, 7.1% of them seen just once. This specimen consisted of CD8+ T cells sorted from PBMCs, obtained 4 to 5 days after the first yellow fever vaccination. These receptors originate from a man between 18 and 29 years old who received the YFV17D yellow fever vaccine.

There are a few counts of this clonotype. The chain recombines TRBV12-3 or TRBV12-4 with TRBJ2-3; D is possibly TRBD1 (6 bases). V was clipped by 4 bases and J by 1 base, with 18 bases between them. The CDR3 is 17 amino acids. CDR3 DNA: TGTGCCAGCAGTTCCCCCGATGGGGGCAGCGGCACAGATACGCAGTATTTT. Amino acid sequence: CASSSPDGGSGTDTQYF.

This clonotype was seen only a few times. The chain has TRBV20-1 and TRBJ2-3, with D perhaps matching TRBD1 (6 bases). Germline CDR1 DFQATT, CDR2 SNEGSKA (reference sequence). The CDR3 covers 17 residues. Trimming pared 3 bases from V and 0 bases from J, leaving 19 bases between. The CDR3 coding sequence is TGCAGTGCTAGCCCCCGACAGGCGGAGTCTAGCACAGATACGCAGTATTTT. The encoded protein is CSASPRQAESSTDTQYF.

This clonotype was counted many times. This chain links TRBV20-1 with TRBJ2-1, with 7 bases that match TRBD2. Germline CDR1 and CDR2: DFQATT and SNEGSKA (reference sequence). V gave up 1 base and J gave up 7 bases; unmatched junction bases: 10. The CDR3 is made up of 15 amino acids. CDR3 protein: CSARGRGGALNEQFF. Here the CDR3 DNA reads TGCAGTGCTAGAGGTCGCGGGGGAGCTCTGAATGAGCAGTTCTTC.

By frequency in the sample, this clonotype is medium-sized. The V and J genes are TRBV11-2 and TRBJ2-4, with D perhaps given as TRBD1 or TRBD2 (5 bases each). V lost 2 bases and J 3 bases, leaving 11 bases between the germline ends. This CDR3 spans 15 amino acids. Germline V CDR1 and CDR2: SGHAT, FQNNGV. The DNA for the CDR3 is TGTGCCAGCAGCTTATCCCTGGGGGACAAAAACATTCAGTACTTC. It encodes CASSLSLGDKNIQYF.

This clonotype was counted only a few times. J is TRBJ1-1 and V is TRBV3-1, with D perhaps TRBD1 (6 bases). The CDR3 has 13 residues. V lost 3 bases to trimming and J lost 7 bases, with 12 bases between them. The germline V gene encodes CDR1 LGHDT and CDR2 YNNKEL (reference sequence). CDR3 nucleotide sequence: TGTGCCAGCAGCCAGGACAAGGGGGATGAAGCTTTCTTT. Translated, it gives CASSQDKGDEAFF.

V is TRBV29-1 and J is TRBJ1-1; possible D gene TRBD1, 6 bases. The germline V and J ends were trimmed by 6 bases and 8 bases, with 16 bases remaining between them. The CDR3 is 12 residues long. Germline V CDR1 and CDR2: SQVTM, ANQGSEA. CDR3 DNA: TGCAGCGTCCATCCGGGACACTCAGAAGCTTTCTTT. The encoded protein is CSVHPGHSEAFF.

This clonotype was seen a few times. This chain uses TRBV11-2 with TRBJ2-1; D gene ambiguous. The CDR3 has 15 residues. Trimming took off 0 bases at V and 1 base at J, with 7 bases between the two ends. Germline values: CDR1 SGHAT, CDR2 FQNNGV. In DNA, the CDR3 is TGTGCCAGCAGCTTAGATCTCGAATCCTACAATGAGCAGTTCTTC. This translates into CASSLDLESYNEQFF.

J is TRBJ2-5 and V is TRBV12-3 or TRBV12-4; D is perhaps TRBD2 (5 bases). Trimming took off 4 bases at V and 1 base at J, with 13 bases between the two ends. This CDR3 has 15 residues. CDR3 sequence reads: CASSSWASRQETQYF. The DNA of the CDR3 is TGTGCCAGCAGTTCGTGGGCTAGCCGCCAAGAGACCCAGTACTTC.

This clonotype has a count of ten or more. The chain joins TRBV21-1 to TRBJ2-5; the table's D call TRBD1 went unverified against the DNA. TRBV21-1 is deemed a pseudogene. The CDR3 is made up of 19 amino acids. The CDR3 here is CASSKVPGNGSGGKETQYF. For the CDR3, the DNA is TGTGCCAGCAGCAAAGTCCCGGGAAACGGCTCCGGAGGAAAAGAGACCCAGTACTTC.

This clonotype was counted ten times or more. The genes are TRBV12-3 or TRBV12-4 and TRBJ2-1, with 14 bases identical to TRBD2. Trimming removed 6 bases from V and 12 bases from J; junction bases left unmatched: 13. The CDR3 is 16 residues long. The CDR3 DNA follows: TGTGCCAGCAGCTATCCGGGACTAGCGGGGGTTGGTTGGCAGTTCTTC. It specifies CASSYPGLAGVGWQFF.

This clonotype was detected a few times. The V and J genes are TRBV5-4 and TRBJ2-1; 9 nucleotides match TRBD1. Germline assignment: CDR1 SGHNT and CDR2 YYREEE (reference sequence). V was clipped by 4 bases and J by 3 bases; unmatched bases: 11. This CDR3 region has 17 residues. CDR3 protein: CASSPEVGQGLYNEQFF. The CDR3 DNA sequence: TGTGCCAGCAGCCCGGAGGTGGGACAGGGCCTCTACAATGAGCAGTTCTTC.

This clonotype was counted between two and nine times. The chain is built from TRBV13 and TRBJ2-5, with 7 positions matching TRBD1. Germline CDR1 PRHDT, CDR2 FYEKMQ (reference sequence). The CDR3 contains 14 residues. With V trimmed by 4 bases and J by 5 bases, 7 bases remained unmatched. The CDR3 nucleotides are TGTGCCAGCAGCTCCAGACAGGGTACGGAGACCCAGTACTTC. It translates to CASSSRQGTETQYF.

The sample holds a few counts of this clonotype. CDR3 residues: CASSQGRGMWDTGELFF. Here the CDR3 DNA reads TGCGCCAGCAGCCAGGGTCGGGGGATGTGGGACACCGGGGAGCTGTTTTTT. V usage is TRBV5-1 and J usage is TRBJ2-2, with D perhaps matching TRBD2 (6 bases). CDR1 and CDR2 from the germline V gene are SGHRS and YFSETQ. The ends were cut back, 4 bases at V and 3 bases at J, with 19 bases in the middle. This CDR3 has 17 amino acids.

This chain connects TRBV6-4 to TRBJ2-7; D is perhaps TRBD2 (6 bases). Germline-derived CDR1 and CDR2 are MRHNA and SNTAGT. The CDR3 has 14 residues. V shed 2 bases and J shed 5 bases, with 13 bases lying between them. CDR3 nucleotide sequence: TGTGCCAGCAGTGACGGACGGGGGTTACACGAGCAGTACTTC. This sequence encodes CASSDGRGLHEQYF.

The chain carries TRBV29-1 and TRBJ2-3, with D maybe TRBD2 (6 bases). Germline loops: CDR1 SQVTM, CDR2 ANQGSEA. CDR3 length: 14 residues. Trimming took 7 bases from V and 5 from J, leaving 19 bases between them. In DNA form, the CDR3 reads TGCAGCGCCGGACCTAGCAAGGGAGGAGATACGCAGTATTTT. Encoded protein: CSAGPSKGGDTQYF.

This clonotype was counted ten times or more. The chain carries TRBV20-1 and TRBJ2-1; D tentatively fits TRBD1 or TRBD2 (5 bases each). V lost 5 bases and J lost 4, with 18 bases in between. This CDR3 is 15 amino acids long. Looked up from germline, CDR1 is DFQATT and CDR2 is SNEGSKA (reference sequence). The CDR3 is CSAPRDLSVYNEQFF. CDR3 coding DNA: TGCAGTGCTCCCCGGGACCTCTCGGTATACAATGAGCAGTTCTTC.

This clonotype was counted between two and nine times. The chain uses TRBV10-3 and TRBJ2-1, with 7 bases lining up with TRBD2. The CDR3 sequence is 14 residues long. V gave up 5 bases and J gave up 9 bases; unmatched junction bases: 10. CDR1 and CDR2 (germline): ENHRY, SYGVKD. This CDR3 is CAISMPNSGGEQFF. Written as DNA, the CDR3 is TGTGCCATCAGTATGCCTAACTCGGGGGGTGAGCAGTTCTTC.

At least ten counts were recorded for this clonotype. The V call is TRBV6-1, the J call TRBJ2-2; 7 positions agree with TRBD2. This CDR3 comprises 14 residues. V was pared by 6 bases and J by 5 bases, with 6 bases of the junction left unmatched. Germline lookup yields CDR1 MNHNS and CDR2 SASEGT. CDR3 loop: CASRGGGLTGELFF. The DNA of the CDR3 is TGTGCCAGCAGGGGCGGGGGTTTAACCGGGGAGCTGTTTTTT.

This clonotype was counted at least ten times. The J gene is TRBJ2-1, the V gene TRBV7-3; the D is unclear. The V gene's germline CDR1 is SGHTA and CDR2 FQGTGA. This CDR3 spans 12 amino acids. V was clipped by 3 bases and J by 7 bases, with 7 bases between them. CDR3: CASSFDGNEQFF. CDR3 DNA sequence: TGTGCCAGCAGCTTCGACGGGAATGAGCAGTTCTTC.

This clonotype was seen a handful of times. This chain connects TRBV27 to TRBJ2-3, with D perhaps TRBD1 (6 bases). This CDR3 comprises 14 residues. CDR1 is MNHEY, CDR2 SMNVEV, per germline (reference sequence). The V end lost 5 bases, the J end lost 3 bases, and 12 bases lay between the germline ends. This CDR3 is CASSGGVGTDTQYF. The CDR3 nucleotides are TGTGCCAGCAGTGGGGGCGTGGGTACAGATACGCAGTATTTT.